This T cell receptor beta chain stems from a study of T cell responses to AZD1222 COVID-19 vaccine (dated by TCRdb to about 2021). Notes on the research overall: A total of 233 trial participants underwent TCR sequencing, of whom around 200 received two doses of AZD1222 and some 26 received two doses of the MenACWY control vaccine. Trial participants were enrolled by age into 18-55, 56-69 and 70-plus year subgroups, with approximately 150, 28 and 58 TCR-sequenced participants respectively.

On this clone: It lacks a known antigen. No much larger clone exists at a distance of one base, and base qualities are not known.

Results the study describes overall, beyond this receptor: Spike-specific TCR breadth and depth rose significantly after two AZD1222 doses compared with day 0 and with MenACWY recipients. Nearly half of unique spike-specific TCRs reportedly recognized epitopes outside regions mutated in the B.1.351 and B.1.1.7 variants. In the small 56-69-year group, the increase in depth fell short of significance, most likely because of low power. Conclusions about previously exposed vaccinees are limited because only a handful of AZD1222 recipients were SARS-CoV-2 seropositive at baseline. Vaccine-associated CD4 TCRs spanned the whole spike protein, with dominant responses in regions 160-218 and 743-854. Participants were mostly white British and included more females than males, and it was suggested by the authors that clonal diversity may have been underestimated. Because no samples from the day 14 peak response were available, repertoires could be characterized only after the peak T cell response.

The time point label, as the study defines it: baseline before first vaccination. The sample's treatment or condition label is to be understood as: meningococcal conjugate vaccine given as trial control. Vaccinee samples came from UK trials COV001 and COV002, including a single-blind randomized controlled phase 2/3 trial of AZD1222 (ChAdOx1 nCoV-19) in healthy adults. For TCRbeta chain sequencing, PBMC samples were collected from trial participants at day 0 and at day 28 after the second dose. The CDR3 regions of human TCRbeta chains were subjected to immunosequencing. The study's processing was this. Repertoire TCRs were checked for matches against a reference library of SARS-CoV-2-specific TCRs that had been generated using the MIRA antigen-specificity platform. Breadth meant the fraction of unique TCRs that were SARS-CoV-2-associated, whereas depth meant the fraction of total T cells that were SARS-CoV-2-associated. Using the MIRA data, every spike-specific TCR was mapped to the spike region that the TCR reacted to and assigned to either a CD4 or a CD8 class. Log10-transformed breadth and depth values were compared by one-way ANOVA with Sidak's multiple comparisons tests. Not all clones reach the TCRdb copy of this immuneACCESS table, which keeps in-frame sequences only. Checked studies attribute under half of the gap to unresolved V genes and leave the rest unexplained. The V and J calls and clone size were taken over from that table, and D and trimming were inferred from the DNA. This sample is represented by 66,000 or so clones; around 74% of them were singletons. Of the sample, more than 20% is held by the ten largest clones.

The CDR3 has 16 amino acids, counting the end cysteine and phenylalanine. Only the CDR3 region is kept as DNA, spanning 48 bases read in frame from base 1. CDR1 is given as MDHEN and CDR2 as SYDVKM, both from the germline V gene. V and J lose 2 bases and 0 bases, and a span of 13 bases separates them. Specimen: peripheral blood, collected on day 0 of MenACWY control vaccination. This TCR came from an adult in good health. The receptor chain draws on TRBV28 and TRBJ1-1; no D gene call is confident. The CDR3 protein sequence reads: CASSLGPLQLNTEAFF. In nucleotides, the sequence is TGTGCCAGCAGTTTAGGTCCCCTACAGTTGAACACTGAAGCTTTCTTT.